This T cell receptor (beta chain) was retrieved from a study of cytomegalovirus exposure and HLA in healthy donors (dated by TCRdb to about 2017). Describing the broader study: According to a later analysis, one platform produced both the roughly 130 validation repertoires and the 666 repertoires of the first cohort. The study was designed to test whether signatures of past pathogen exposure could be identified by cataloging public T cell receptors. A separate validation cohort of some 130 different subjects was used in addition to the approximately 700-subject first cohort. To predict cytomegalovirus infection status, the study brought together high-throughput TCR immunosequencing, statistical association of individual TCRs with disease status, and machine learning. Overall study results and their limits: While some public TCRs were present in many individuals, most TCR sequences turned up only very rarely across donors. A later analysis lacked HLA typing for the validation cohort, so it scored co-occurrence in that cohort across all 120 repertoires. Subsequent analysis determined that TCRs grouped into clusters in the first cohort also showed a tendency toward co-occurrence across the 130 or so validation repertoires, and approximately 94% of cluster scores exceeded 0. In the study, some 160 TCR beta chains were listed as associated with cytomegalovirus. According to the authors, the approach could potentially be generalized to other disease states and immunological phenotypes. A few of the identified cytomegalovirus-associated TCR beta chains were confirmed in vitro to be specific for cytomegalovirus antigens. In both the original and validation cohorts, the classifier was reported to diagnose cytomegalovirus status with high specificity and sensitivity.

This clone has only a few counts. Which antigen it targets is not known. Base qualities are not recorded, but no much larger clone differs from it by a single base. CDR1 is given as SGHRS and CDR2 as YFSETQ, both from the germline V gene. The CDR3 runs 15 residues from the cysteine to the phenylalanine. Only the CDR3 DNA stays, 45 bases, in frame from base 1. V is reduced by 1 base and J by 6 bases, leaving a spacing of 16 bases between them. The library was built by means of the immunoSEQ multiplex PCR assay. The paper's data handling went like this. A statistical classification framework was built for diagnosing cytomegalovirus status from the catalog of TCR beta chain sequences. TCRdb took this table from immuneACCESS and kept in-frame rearrangements with V and J called. Such tables lack part of the clones; where checked against another copy, unresolved V genes explain under half of the gap, and the rest is unexplained. The V and J calls and clone size come from that table; D and trimming were worked out from the DNA. Within this sample are 150,000 to 250,000 clones, with approximately 78% of them counted one time only. The ten largest clones add up to around 1.2% of the sample.

Separate from the approximately 700-subject first cohort, the validation cohort of 95 to 150 subjects was the group to which the donors belonged. This chain is built from TRBV5-1 and TRBJ1-1, with TRBD1 tentatively as D gene (5 bases match). The sequencing sample was made of PBMCs. The TCR was taken from a woman in her twenties or thirties in good health and CMV-seronegative. For the CDR3, the sequence is CASSLFDSGTSEAFF. The sequenced DNA is TGCGCCAGCAGCTTGTTCGACTCTGGGACTTCTGAAGCTTTCTTT.